This T cell receptor beta chain was sequenced during a study of T cells in Graves' hyperthyroidism and ophthalmopathy. Across the study: At the time of initial diagnosis and before any treatment, peripheral blood was collected.

The germline V and J ends were trimmed by 5 bases and 6 bases, with 8 bases remaining between them. The CDR3 consists of 11 residues. Germline-derived CDR1 and CDR2 are SGHTA and FQGNSA. This clonotype was found many times. Diagnostic assessment was based on clinical symptoms, serum thyroxine and TRAb, thyroid ultrasound and orbital computed tomography. From RNA transcripts, TCR beta CDR3 regions were amplified. In the first-round RT-PCR of the TCR CDR3, the HTBI primer set was used. TCRdb re-derived calls from the multiplex PCR reads in MiXCR, one entry per CDR3 protein. The sample includes approximately 400,000 distinct CDR3 sequences, roughly 15% of them seen just once.

Input material: blood. The receptor comes from a woman in her twenties or thirties with Graves' ophthalmopathy. This chain links TRBV7-2 with TRBJ2-7; D unresolved. CDR3 nucleotide sequence: TGTGCCAGCAGCCTCCTCCTCGAGCAGTACTTC. As protein: CASSLLLEQYF.